The T cell receptor (beta chain) described here comes from a study of blood T cell repertoires in COVID-19. Looking at the study overall: Sites in the United States, Italy and Spain provided acute and convalescent COVID-19 samples. The analysed material was cDNA or gDNA that came from T cells, B-cell-depleted T cells, or PBMCs.

In the original workflow: Estimated nucleated cell counts came from reference gene primer amplification. Data came from immunoSEQ multiplex PCR; TCRdb stores just in-frame clones and leaves some out. D and trimming were read from the DNA, whereas the V and J calls and clone size are those reported in that table. There are about 240,000 clones in the sample; around 85% occur only once, and just under 6.5% lies in the top ten. The germline V gene has CDR1 SGHRS and CDR2 YFSETQ. With V trimmed by 0 bases and J by 12 bases, 15 bases remained unmatched. The CDR3 has 16 residues. Sample: peripheral blood. The rearrangement uses TRBV5-1 and TRBJ1-1; TRBD1 aligns across 9 bases. This TCR was recovered from a woman aged 55-75 years with active or convalescent COVID-19. Written as DNA, the CDR3 is TGCGCCAGCAGCTTGGCCGGACAGGGGACGGGAGGGAGGACTTTCTTT. It translates to CASSLAGQGTGGRTFF.